The 13 T cell receptor beta chains listed next were all sequenced from one sample in a study of OX40 agonist ivuxolimab in advanced cancers. Assay: immunoSEQ multiplex PCR; the TCRdb copy retains only in-frame clones and omits some. Found here are fewer than 85,000 clones, about 82% of them singletons; the top ten hold around 1.8%. The sample consisted of CD4+ or CD8+ T cells sorted from blood, taken in a trial of the OX40 agonist ivuxolimab. Source of these receptors: an adult with an advanced solid tumor such as melanoma, head and neck, liver or kidney cancer.

The chain employs TRBV5-6 and TRBJ2-5; maybe TRBD2 (5 bases). This CDR3 is 14 amino acids long. Trimming took 1 base from V and 9 from J, leaving 16 bases between them. Per germline, CDR1 SGHDT and CDR2 YYEEEE. CDR3 coding DNA: TGTGCCAGCAGCTTGTACGGAGGCGGAACGGCCCAGTACTTC. It yields the protein CASSLYGGGTAQYF.

The chain links TRBV7-2 to TRBJ1-1; unclear D gene. The CDR3 runs 13 residues. CDR1 is SGHTA, CDR2 FQGNSA, per germline. The ends were cut back, 7 bases at V and 0 bases at J, with 9 bases in the middle. The CDR3 here is CASILRMNTEAFF. The CDR3 DNA sequence: TGTGCCAGCATCCTTAGGATGAACACTGAAGCTTTCTTT.

This chain connects TRBV11-3 to TRBJ2-1; 10 positions match TRBD1. V shed 2 bases and J 8 bases; nucleotides not matched to a gene: 9. From germline, CDR1 is SGHNT and CDR2 YENEEA. CDR3 length equals 16 residues. The CDR3: CASSLSWDRGGDEQFF. CDR3 nucleotides: TGTGCCAGCAGCTTATCGTGGGACAGGGGTGGCGATGAGCAGTTCTTC.

CDR3 in amino acids: CASSKTGMNTGELFF. For the CDR3, the DNA is TGTGCCAGCAGTAAAACAGGGATGAACACCGGGGAGCTGTTTTTT. This sequence joins TRBV2 and TRBJ2-2, with a weak D call TRBD1 (6 bases). Germline V CDR1 and CDR2: SNHLY, FYNNEI. The CDR3 is 15 residues long. V lost 5 bases and J 1 base, leaving 11 bases between the germline ends.

A word on this clone: At the DNA level, this CDR3 is encoded by other sequences in the same sample as well. This chain joins TRBV5-1 and TRBJ1-5, with 8 bases fitting TRBD1. In germline, CDR1 is SGHRS, CDR2 YFSETQ. With 0 bases clipped from V and 1 base from J, the junction kept 0 bases outside the gene matches. CDR3 size: 15 residues. CDR3 DNA: TGCGCCAGCAGCTTGGGACAGGGGAGCAATCAGCCCCAGCATTTT. As protein: CASSLGQGSNQPQHF. Full variable domain (rest looked up from reference TRBV5-1 and TRBJ1-5): KAGVTQTPRYLIKTRGQQVTLSCSPISGHRSVSWYQQTPGQGLQFLFEYFSETQRNKGNFPGRFSGRQFSNSRSEMNVSTLELGDSALYLCASSLGQGSNQPQHFGDGTRLSIL.

This clone appeared a few times. This chain uses TRBV2 with TRBJ1-2, with a possible D match to TRBD1 (5 bases). Per the germline V gene, CDR1 is SNHLY and CDR2 is FYNNEI. V lost 9 bases to trimming and J lost 9 bases, with 14 bases between them. This CDR3 is built from 11 residues. The CDR3 here is CASRGERSYTF. The CDR3 DNA reads TGTGCCAGTCGGGGGGAACGTAGCTACACCTTC. The full variable domain, in which reference TRBV2 and TRBJ1-2 provide the parts outside the CDR3, is EPEVTQTPSHQVTQMGQEVILRCVPISNHLYFYWYRQILGQKVEFLVSFYNNEISEKSEIFDDQFSVERPDGSNFTLKIRSTKLEDSAMYFCASRGERSYTFGSGTRLTVV.

V usage is TRBV7-9 and J usage is TRBJ1-6; D is unresolved. Germline CDR1 and CDR2: SEHNR and FQNEAQ (reference sequence). The V end was cut by 2 bases, the J end by 7 bases, with 6 bases between. CDR3 length: 13 residues. The chain's CDR3 is CASSLRENSPLHF. The CDR3 nucleotides read TGTGCCAGCAGCTTACGGGAGAATTCACCCCTCCACTTT.

The chain's CDR3 is CAISESTGRVQPQHF. CDR3 nucleotide sequence: TGTGCCATCAGTGAGTCGACAGGTCGTGTGCAGCCCCAGCATTTT. The chain uses TRBV10-3 and TRBJ1-5, with a weak D call TRBD1 (6 bases). The CDR3 loop spans 15 amino acids. The germline V gene has CDR1 ENHRY and CDR2 SYGVKD. V lost 0 bases and J 7 bases, leaving 13 bases between the germline ends.

The CDR3 DNA is TGTGCCAGCAGCCCGGACATACCCTATGGCTACACCTTC. This gives the protein CASSPDIPYGYTF. This sequence joins TRBV5-5 and TRBJ1-2, with D possibly TRBD1 on 5 matching bases. The CDR3 is 13 residues long. In germline, CDR1 is SGHKS, CDR2 YYEKEE (reference sequence). V dropped 4 bases and J dropped 4 bases, with 11 bases sitting between them. Variable domain in full (rest from reference TRBV5-5 and TRBJ1-2): DAGVTQSPTHLIKTRGQQVTLRCSPISGHKSVSWYQQVLGQGPQFIFQYYEKEERGRGNFPDRFSARQFPNYSSELNVNALLLGDSALYLCASSPDIPYGYTFGSGTRLTVV.

This chain connects TRBV7-6 to TRBJ2-7; D remains ambiguous. The length of the CDR3 is 13 residues. V was clipped by 2 bases and J by 9 bases, with 14 bases between them. Germline CDR1 and CDR2: SGHVS and FNYEAQ. The CDR3 bases are TGTGCCAGCAGCTTACCGGGCCGCTTCTGGCAGTACTTC. Encoded protein: CASSLPGRFWQYF.

The V call is TRBV7-3, the J call TRBJ2-3, with a tentative D call TRBD2 (6 bases). Germline V gene data show CDR1 as SGHTA and CDR2 as FQGTGA. The CDR3 covers 15 residues. Trimming pared 1 base from V and 5 bases from J, leaving 13 bases between. CDR3 residues: CASSLRSGARDTQYF. CDR3 DNA: TGTGCCAGCAGCTTAAGGTCGGGAGCCCGAGATACGCAGTATTTT.

The chain employs TRBV6-5 and TRBJ1-3; D is ambiguous. The CDR3 is 16 residues long. Germline V gene sequence: CDR1 MNHEY, CDR2 SVGAGI. Trimming took off 2 bases at V and 0 bases at J, with 11 bases between the two ends. CDR3 sequence reads: CASSYGIDNSGNTIYF. The CDR3 DNA reads as TGTGCCAGCAGTTACGGGATAGACAACTCTGGAAACACCATATATTTT.

The chain employs TRBV6-5 and TRBJ2-3; D remains unclear. Trimming removed 5 bases from V and 0 bases from J, with 12 bases in between. This CDR3 comprises 15 residues. CDR1 and CDR2 from the germline V gene are MNHEY and SVGAGI. CDR3 in amino acids: CASSGRATSTDTQYF. CDR3 sequence (DNA): TGTGCCAGCAGTGGGCGAGCTACTAGCACAGATACGCAGTATTTT.